This TCR beta chain was obtained from a study of T cell clonality in common variable immunodeficiency (dated by TCRdb to 2015 to 2017). For sequencing, equivalent amounts of genomic DNA were input from CVID and control samples. For every sample, a 60 bp segment covering the rearranged TCRbeta CDR3 region was amplified and then sequenced. The immunoSEQ assay, a bias-corrected multiplex PCR combined with high-throughput sequencing, was used for TCRbeta amplification. From the authors' description of their analysis: Each unique nucleotide sequence was treated as a clone and annotated with V, D and J genes, copy number and frequency. Sequences were labeled productive if in frame, and non-productive if out of frame or containing stop codons. As previously described, Shannon's entropy was used to calculate clonality. The predicted amino acid sequences of productive clones were used to derive the mean CDR3 Kyte-Doolittle hydropathy. The R hclust function was used to hierarchically cluster scaled V gene usage with Manhattan distance and complete linkage. Sharing of clones by CDR3 amino acid sequence was evaluated through resampling of 12 repertoires per group over 100 rounds. The repertoires were searched for 70 published EBV-specific TCRbeta sequences and nearly 250 published CMV-specific TCRbeta sequences. A couple of CVID samples that yielded fewer than 10,000 sequences were excluded from the analysis, so approximately 40 CVID repertoires were retained. The immuneACCESS repertoire file appears here via TCRdb, limited to in-frame rearrangements. These files lack a portion of the clones; in checked studies, under half of the deficit traces to unresolved V genes, and the cause of the others is not known. D and trimming come from the DNA, and the V and J calls and clone size come from that table. The table puts more than 45,000 clones in this sample, none counted just once. The ten largest make up around 6.3% of the sample.

For CDR1 and CDR2, the germline V gene lists SGHRS and YFSETQ. V gives up 0 bases and J gives up 0 bases, and the segment between their germline ends measures 7 bases. From cysteine to phenylalanine, the CDR3 is 15 amino acids long. The DNA shown is the part of the CDR3 that was read: 36 bases, in frame from base 1. Study-wide findings and limitations: TCRbeta clonality was higher in CVID subjects than in healthy controls (t-test p = 0.018), and the increase was most characteristic of about a third of subjects. CVID TCRbeta sequences reportedly showed fewer deletions and N-nucleotide insertions and lacked highly modified clones with 13 or more V deletions. Patient heterogeneity within the CVID cohort put limits on correlating repertoire features with clinical complications. CVID subjects shared fewer TCRbeta clones with each other than healthy controls did (p < 0.0001). Although equal DNA input was used, an average of about 81,820 unique sequences per sample was obtained for controls, compared with 30,000 to 35,000 for CVID samples. The authors noted that sequencing repertoires of T cell subpopulations would be needed to clarify what caused the increased clonality in CVID.

This clone came up many times. Its antigen is unknown. The DNA ends 3 residues before the CDR3 does, and the rest of the CDR3 is filled in from the germline J gene. Other DNA sequences from this sample encode an identical CDR3 as well. Most CVID patients and most healthy controls were of Caucasian heritage. Heparinized peripheral whole blood samples of roughly 5 to 9 ml were obtained from each donor. Genomic DNA from adults with common variable immune deficiency (CVID) and from healthy adult controls was used for sequencing of TCRbeta CDR3 repertoires. There were approximately 22 healthy adult volunteers in the control group (around twelve female and some ten male), ranging in age from about 23 to 70 years, with a mean age of around 33. Diluted blood was density-centrifuged over Hypaque 1077 or Ficoll-Paque to isolate peripheral blood mononuclear cells. Genomic DNA was obtained from unsorted mononuclear cells using either Qiagen column purification or a centrifugation-based method.

This TCR derives from a person aged 18 to 75 in good health. This chain joins TRBV5-1 to TRBJ2-1; the D gene is tentatively TRBD1 or TRBD2, each matching 5 bases. Sequencing was performed on peripheral blood mononuclear cells. CDR3 bases read: TGCGCCAGCAGCTTGGCAGGGAGCTCCTACAATGAG. Translated, it reads CASSLAGSSYNE. The whole CDR3 protein reads CASSLAGSSYNEQFF.